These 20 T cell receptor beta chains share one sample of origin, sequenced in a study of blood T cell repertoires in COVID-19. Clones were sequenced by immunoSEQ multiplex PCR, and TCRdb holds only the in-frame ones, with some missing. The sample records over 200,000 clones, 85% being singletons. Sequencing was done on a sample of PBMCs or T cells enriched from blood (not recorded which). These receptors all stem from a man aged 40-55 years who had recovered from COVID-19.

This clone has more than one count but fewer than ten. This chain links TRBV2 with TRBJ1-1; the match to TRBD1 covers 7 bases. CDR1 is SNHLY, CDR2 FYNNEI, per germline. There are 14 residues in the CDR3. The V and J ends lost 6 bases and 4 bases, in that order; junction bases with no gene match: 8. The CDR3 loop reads CASRLTGLGTEAFF. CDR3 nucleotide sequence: TGTGCCAGCAGACTGACAGGGTTGGGCACTGAAGCTTTCTTT. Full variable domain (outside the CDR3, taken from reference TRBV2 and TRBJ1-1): EPEVTQTPSHQVTQMGQEVILRCVPISNHLYFYWYRQILGQKVEFLVSFYNNEISEKSEIFDDQFSVERPDGSNFTLKIRSTKLEDSAMYFCASRLTGLGTEAFFGQGTRLTVV.

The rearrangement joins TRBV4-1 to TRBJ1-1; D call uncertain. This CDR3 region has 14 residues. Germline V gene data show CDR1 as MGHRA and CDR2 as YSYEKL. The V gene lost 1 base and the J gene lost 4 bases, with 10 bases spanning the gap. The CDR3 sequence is CASSQVSGVTEAFF. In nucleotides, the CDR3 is TGCGCCAGCAGCCAAGTAAGCGGGGTCACTGAAGCTTTCTTT.

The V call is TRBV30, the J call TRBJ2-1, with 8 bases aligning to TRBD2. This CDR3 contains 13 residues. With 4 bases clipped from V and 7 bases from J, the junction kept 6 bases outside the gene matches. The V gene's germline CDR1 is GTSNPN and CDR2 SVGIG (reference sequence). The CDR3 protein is CAWKMAGGNEQFF. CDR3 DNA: TGTGCCTGGAAGATGGCGGGAGGTAATGAGCAGTTCTTC.

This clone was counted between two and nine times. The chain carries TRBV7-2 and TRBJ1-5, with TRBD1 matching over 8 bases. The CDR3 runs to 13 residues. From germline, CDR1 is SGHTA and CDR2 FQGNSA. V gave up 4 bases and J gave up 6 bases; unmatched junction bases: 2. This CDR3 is CASSWTGFQPQHF. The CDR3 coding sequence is TGTGCCAGCAGCTGGACAGGGTTTCAGCCCCAGCATTTT.

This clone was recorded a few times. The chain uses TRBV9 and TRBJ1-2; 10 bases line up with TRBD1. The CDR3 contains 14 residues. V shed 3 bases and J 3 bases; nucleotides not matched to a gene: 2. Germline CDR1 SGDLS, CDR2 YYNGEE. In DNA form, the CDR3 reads TGTGCCAGCAGCGCCGGACAGGGGGACTATGGCTACACCTTC. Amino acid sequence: CASSAGQGDYGYTF. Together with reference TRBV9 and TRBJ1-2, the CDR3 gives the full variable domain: DSGVTQTPKHLITATGQRVTLRCSPRSGDLSVYWYQQSLDQGLQFLIQYYNGEERAKGNILERFSAQQFPDLHSELNLSSLELGDSALYFCASSAGQGDYGYTFGSGTRLTVV.

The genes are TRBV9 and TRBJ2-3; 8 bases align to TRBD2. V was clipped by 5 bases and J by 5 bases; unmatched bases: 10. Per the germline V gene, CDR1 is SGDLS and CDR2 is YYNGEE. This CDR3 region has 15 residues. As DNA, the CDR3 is TGTGCCAGCAGTCAAAGCGGGAGAGGAAGAGATACGCAGTATTTT. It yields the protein CASSQSGRGRDTQYF.

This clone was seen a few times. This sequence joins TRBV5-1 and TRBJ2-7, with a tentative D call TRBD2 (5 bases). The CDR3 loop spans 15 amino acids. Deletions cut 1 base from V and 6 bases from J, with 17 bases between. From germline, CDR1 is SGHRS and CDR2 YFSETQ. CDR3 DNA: TGCGCCAGCAGCTTGAACGCGGGCAGCGGCCGCGAGCAGTACTTC. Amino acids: CASSLNAGSGREQYF.

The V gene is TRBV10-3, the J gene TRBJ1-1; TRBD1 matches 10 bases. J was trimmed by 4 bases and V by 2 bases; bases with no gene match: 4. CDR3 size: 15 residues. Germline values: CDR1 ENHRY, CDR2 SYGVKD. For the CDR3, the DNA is TGTGCCATCAGTGAGGGGACAGGGGAGGGCACTGAAGCTTTCTTT. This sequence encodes CAISEGTGEGTEAFF.

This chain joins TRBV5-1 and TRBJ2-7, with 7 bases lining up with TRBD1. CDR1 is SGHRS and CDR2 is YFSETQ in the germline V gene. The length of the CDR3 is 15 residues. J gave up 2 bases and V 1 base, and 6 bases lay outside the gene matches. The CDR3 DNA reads TGCGCCAGCAGCTTGACCGGGGACAGAACCTACGAGCAGTACTTC. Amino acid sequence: CASSLTGDRTYEQYF.

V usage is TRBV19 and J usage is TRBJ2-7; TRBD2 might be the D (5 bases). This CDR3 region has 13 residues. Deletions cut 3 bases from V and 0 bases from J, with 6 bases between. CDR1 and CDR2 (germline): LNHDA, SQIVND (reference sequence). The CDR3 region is CASSMTISYEQYF. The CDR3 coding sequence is TGTGCCAGTAGTATGACTATCTCCTACGAGCAGTACTTC.

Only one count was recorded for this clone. CDR3 DNA: TGTGCCAGCAGTTATAACGGACAGAGCACAGATACGCAGTATTTT. Translated: CASSYNGQSTDTQYF. The chain recombines TRBV2 with TRBJ2-3, with D perhaps TRBD1 (6 bases). V was trimmed by 5 bases and J by 0 bases, leaving 12 bases between them. There are 15 residues in the CDR3. Per the germline V gene, CDR1 is SNHLY and CDR2 is FYNNEI.

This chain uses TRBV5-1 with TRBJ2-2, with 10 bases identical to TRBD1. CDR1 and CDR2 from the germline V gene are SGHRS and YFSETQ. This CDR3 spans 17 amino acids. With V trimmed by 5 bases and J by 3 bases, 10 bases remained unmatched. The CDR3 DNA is TGCGCCAGCAGTAATTCCGGGACAGGGGTGTACACCGGGGAGCTGTTTTTT. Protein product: CASSNSGTGVYTGELFF.

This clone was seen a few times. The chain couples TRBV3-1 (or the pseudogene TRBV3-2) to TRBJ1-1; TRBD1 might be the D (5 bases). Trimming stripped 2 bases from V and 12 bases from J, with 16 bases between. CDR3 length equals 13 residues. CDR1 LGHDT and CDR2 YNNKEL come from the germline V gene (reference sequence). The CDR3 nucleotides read TGTGCCAGCAGCCAATGGGGGGATCGTTTGTCTTTCTTT. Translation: CASSQWGDRLSFF.

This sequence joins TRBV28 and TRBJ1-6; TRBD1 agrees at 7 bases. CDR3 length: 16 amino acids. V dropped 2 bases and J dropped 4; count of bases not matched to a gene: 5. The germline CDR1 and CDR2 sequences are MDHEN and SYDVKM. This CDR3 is CASSLTGQSYNSPLHF. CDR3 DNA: TGTGCCAGCAGTTTAACGGGACAGAGTTATAATTCACCCCTCCACTTT.

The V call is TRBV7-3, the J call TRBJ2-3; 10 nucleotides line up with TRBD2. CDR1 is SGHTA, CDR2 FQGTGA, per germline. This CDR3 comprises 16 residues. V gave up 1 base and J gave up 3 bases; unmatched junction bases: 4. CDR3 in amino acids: CASSLIAGGITDTQYF. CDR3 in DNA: TGTGCCAGCAGCTTAATAGCGGGAGGAATAACAGATACGCAGTATTTT.

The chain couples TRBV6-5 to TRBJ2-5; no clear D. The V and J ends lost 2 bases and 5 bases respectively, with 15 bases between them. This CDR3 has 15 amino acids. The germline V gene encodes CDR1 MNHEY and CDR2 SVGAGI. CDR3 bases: TGTGCCAGCAGTTACGAGCAGCTGGGCCAGGAGACCCAGTACTTC. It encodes CASSYEQLGQETQYF.

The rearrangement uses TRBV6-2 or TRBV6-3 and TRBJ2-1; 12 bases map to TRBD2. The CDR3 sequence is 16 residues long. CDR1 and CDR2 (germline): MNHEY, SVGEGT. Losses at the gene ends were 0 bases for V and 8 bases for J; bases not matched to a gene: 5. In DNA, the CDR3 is TGTGCCAGCAGTTACTCCCGCCTAGCGGGAGGGCATGAGCAGTTCTTC. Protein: CASSYSRLAGGHEQFF.

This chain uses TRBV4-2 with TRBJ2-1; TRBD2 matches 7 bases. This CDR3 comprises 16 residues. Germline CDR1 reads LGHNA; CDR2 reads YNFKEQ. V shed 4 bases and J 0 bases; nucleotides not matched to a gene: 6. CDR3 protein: CASSPGLDNSYNEQFF. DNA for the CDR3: TGTGCCAGCAGCCCAGGACTAGATAACTCCTACAATGAGCAGTTCTTC.

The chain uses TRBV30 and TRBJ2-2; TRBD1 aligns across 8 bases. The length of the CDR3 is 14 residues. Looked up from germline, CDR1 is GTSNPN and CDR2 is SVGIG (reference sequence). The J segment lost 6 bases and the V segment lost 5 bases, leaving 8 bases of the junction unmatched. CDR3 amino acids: CAWYEQGVSGELFF. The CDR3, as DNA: TGTGCCTGGTACGAACAGGGGGTCTCCGGGGAGCTGTTTTTT.

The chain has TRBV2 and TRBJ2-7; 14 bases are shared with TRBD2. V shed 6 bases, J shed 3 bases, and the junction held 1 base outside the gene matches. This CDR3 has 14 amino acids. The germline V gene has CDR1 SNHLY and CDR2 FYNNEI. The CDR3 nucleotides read TGTGCCAGCAGGGGACTAGCGGGAGTCTACGAGCAGTACTTC. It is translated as CASRGLAGVYEQYF.